Listed below are T cell receptor beta chains from one sample, sequenced in a study of blood T cells in healthy people across ages. Each CDR3 protein gets one entry after TCRdb re-called the 5' RACE reads with MiXCR. The table shows approximately 1,700,000 distinct CDR3 sequences, with more than 35% occurring only once. Sample: blood. These receptors all come from a human donor in good health. Both conserved end residues are trimmed from each CDR3. Expanded clones get a size class; other rows say once, few or many, or leave the size out.

clone size	V gene	J gene	CDR3 protein
.	TRBV6-2/TRBV6-3	TRBJ1-5	ASTYRGELKPQH
few	TRBV5-1	TRBJ2-7	ASSPTTSGVPEQY
once	TRBV11-3	.	ASRAGHDEQY
many	TRBV29-1	TRBJ1-6	SVAAGPNSPLH
.	TRBV5-5	TRBJ1-1	ASSLALWLEAF
.	TRBV28	TRBJ2-5	ASIPGGGQETQY
few	TRBV5-6	TRBJ2-3	ASSLEGIDTQY
few	TRBV20-1	TRBJ1-2	SARDPRQGLNGYT
.	TRBV7-2	TRBJ1-2	ASSLVDGIYGYT
.	TRBV11-1	TRBJ1-1	AGSRGEGTEAF
.	TRBV7-2	TRBJ1-1	ASSLRRALPGAF
many	TRBV29-1	TRBJ2-1	SLTGSSYNEQF
.	TRBV20-1	TRBJ1-2	SARVGGGNGYT
.	TRBV5-4	TRBJ2-1	ATRTGYNEQF
few	TRBV6-1	TRBJ2-5	ASSELELQETQY
.	TRBV20-1	TRBJ2-1	SARGVSSYNEQF
few	TRBV12-3/TRBV12-4	TRBJ2-1	ATRSGQGVYNEQF
.	TRBV5-1	TRBJ2-5	ASSLDVASGAQETQY
few	TRBV10-3	TRBJ1-2	AISELYGYT
few	TRBV12-3/TRBV12-4	TRBJ1-6	ASSFAPRESPLH
.	TRBV10-3	TRBJ2-1	AIRGVGGGAEQF
.	TRBV5-4	TRBJ2-3	ASGPVRRTDTQY
.	TRBV10-3	TRBJ2-7	AISVRSASAQYEQY
.	TRBV7-3	TRBJ1-1	ASSLTGGEGTEAF
.	TRBV20-1	TRBJ2-5	SAVSGPGGTQY
few	TRBV10-3	TRBJ2-3	AISGLAGGPDTQY
.	TRBV10-3	TRBJ2-2	AISGTSNTGELF
.	TRBV7-2	TRBJ2-1	ASSLVKSGCNEQF
.	TRBV9	TRBJ2-1	ASSVDWVPYNEQF
.	TRBV20-1	TRBJ2-3	SAHGRQTSTDTQY
.	TRBV29-1	TRBJ2-3	SADPADTQY
many	TRBV6-2/TRBV6-3	TRBJ2-7	ASSPLTYEQY
few	TRBV20-1	TRBJ1-3	SARDRAPRGHSGNTIY
.	TRBV10-3	TRBJ2-7	AISAGRGDYEQY
.	TRBV20-1	.	SARRGVGSYEQY
.	TRBV14	TRBJ2-5	ASSQWEQETQY
.	TRBV20-1	TRBJ1-5	SARDSGSYQPQH
few	TRBV7-9	TRBJ2-3	ASSPTSGTRADTQY
few	TRBV13	TRBJ2-3	ASSLAGVNTQY
.	TRBV12-3/TRBV12-4	TRBJ1-2	ASSLTGGTGYT
.	TRBV2	TRBJ2-3	ASSEAQSSGGAADTQY
.	TRBV29-1	TRBJ2-2	SVGSRQGVGTGELF
.	TRBV6-2/TRBV6-3	TRBJ1-1	ASSYNPETEAF
.	TRBV11-2	TRBJ2-3	ASSRESGTNTDTQY
few	TRBV5-5	TRBJ2-4	ASSLAVFRDIQY
few	TRBV28	TRBJ1-6	ASREGGNSPLH
.	TRBV12-3/TRBV12-4	TRBJ1-6	ASRIGQGNSPLH
.	TRBV4-2	TRBJ2-6	ASSQDVSGSGANVLT
few	TRBV10-3	TRBJ2-3	AISKVPSIVTDTQY
few	TRBV20-1	TRBJ2-3	SASGPGHRMDTQY